These 30 T cell receptor beta chains came from one sample sequenced in a study of cytomegalovirus exposure and HLA in healthy donors. With 60 Vbeta and 13 Jbeta primers, the PCR was carried out. The assay was immunoSEQ multiplex PCR, and TCRdb's table has in-frame clones only and misses some. The data hold roughly 100,000 clones, with about 69% observed a single time. Sequencing was performed on PBMCs. The receptors were sampled from a human donor in good health.

The rearrangement uses TRBV27 and TRBJ2-7; D is unresolved. With 2 bases removed from V and 7 bases from J, the gap between germline ends came to 15 bases. CDR1 MNHEY and CDR2 SMNVEV come from the germline V gene (reference sequence). The CDR3 is 14 residues long. CDR3 in amino acids: CASSLGHGRREQYF. Here the CDR3 DNA reads TGTGCCAGCAGTTTAGGTCACGGTCGTCGGGAGCAGTACTTC.

The chain recombines TRBV13 with TRBJ1-5; 9 positions match TRBD1. The CDR3 consists of 18 residues. Germline loops: CDR1 PRHDT, CDR2 FYEKMQ (reference sequence). Trimming cost V 4 bases and J 7 bases; bases outside gene matches: 17. The CDR3 DNA reads as TGTGCCAGCAGCTCCTCTTCCTTACAGGGGGCCCGGGGCCAGCCCCAGCATTTT. It yields the protein CASSSSSLQGARGQPQHF.

The gene calls are TRBV15 and TRBJ1-5; 8 positions match TRBD1. Trimming removed 3 bases from V and 9 bases from J; junction bases left unmatched: 13. The length of the CDR3 is 16 residues. The germline gives CDR1 LNHNV, CDR2 YYDKDF (reference sequence). CDR3 DNA sequence: TGTGCCACCAGCAGGGACAGGGAGTCGTGGGTTCGGCCCCAGCATTTT. Protein product: CATSRDRESWVRPQHF.

V usage is TRBV7-9 and J usage is TRBJ2-2; a weak D match, TRBD2 (5 bases). V dropped 8 bases and J dropped 4 bases, with 5 bases sitting between them. CDR3 length equals 11 residues. Germline CDR1 is SEHNR and CDR2 is FQNEAQ (reference sequence). Here the CDR3 DNA reads TGTGCCAGCGGGAGCACCGGGGAGCTGTTTTTT. It codes for CASGSTGELFF.

The chain is built from TRBV7-2 and TRBJ2-1, with no clear D. V shed 0 bases and J shed 5 bases, with 5 bases lying between them. The germline V gene encodes CDR1 SGHTA and CDR2 FQGNSA. CDR3 size: 13 residues. DNA of the CDR3: TGTGCCAGCAGCTTAGCCACTAACAATGAGCAGTTCTTC. Residues: CASSLATNNEQFF.

In its sample, this clone was seen a few times. The chain carries TRBV6-5 and TRBJ2-1, with TRBD2 identical over 9 bases. Germline V gives CDR1 MNHEY, CDR2 SVGAGI. V gave up 6 bases and J gave up 4 bases; unmatched junction bases: 4. This CDR3 has 14 amino acids. CDR3 residues: CASRMTSGYNEQFF. The DNA of the CDR3 is TGTGCCAGCAGGATGACTAGCGGATACAATGAGCAGTTCTTC.

The chain joins TRBV7-9 to TRBJ2-5; a possible D gene is TRBD1 (5 bases). This CDR3 has 16 residues. Germline loops: CDR1 SEHNR, CDR2 FQNEAQ (reference sequence). V was cut by 4 bases and J by 3 bases, with 18 bases left in between. The CDR3 sequence is CASSSVPSSREETQYF. For the CDR3, the DNA is TGTGCCAGCAGCTCGGTACCCTCGAGCAGGGAAGAGACCCAGTACTTC.

The chain carries TRBV30 and TRBJ2-3; TRBD1 might be the D (6 bases). The germline V gene encodes CDR1 GTSNPN and CDR2 SVGIG (reference sequence). V was cut by 3 bases and J by 0 bases, with 13 bases left in between. The CDR3 sequence is 15 residues long. The CDR3 sequence: CAWSPGATSTDTQYF. CDR3 nucleotide sequence: TGTGCCTGGAGCCCAGGGGCTACTAGCACAGATACGCAGTATTTT.

The V gene is TRBV28, the J gene TRBJ2-2; weak D call: TRBD2 (7 bases). The CDR3 runs 14 residues. The germline V and J ends were trimmed by 10 bases and 3 bases, with 15 bases remaining between them. The germline CDR1 and CDR2 sequences are MDHEN and SYDVKM. The CDR3 DNA reads as TGTGCCACCAAGGAAGGGGGGGACACCGGGGAGCTGTTTTTT. It specifies CATKEGGDTGELFF.

The genes are TRBV6-5 and TRBJ2-5; D might be TRBD2 (6 bases). The DNA end favors TRBJ2-7, so the J call may be wrong. This CDR3 comprises 14 residues. The germline V gene has CDR1 MNHEY and CDR2 SVGAGI. The CDR3 DNA reads TGTGCCAGCAGTGCGGGAAGACCCACTTACGAGCAGTACTTC. It codes for CASSAGRPTYEQYF.

The chain recombines TRBV19 with TRBJ2-7; TRBD1 agrees at 7 bases. CDR1 is LNHDA and CDR2 is SQIVND in the germline V gene (reference sequence). This CDR3 comprises 14 residues. Trimming cost V 2 bases and J 4 bases; bases outside gene matches: 5. This CDR3 is CASSIRQGGYEQYF. The CDR3 region has the DNA TGTGCCAGTAGTATAAGACAGGGTGGTTACGAGCAGTACTTC.

This chain links TRBV10-2 with TRBJ1-5; D uncertain. Germline loops: CDR1 WSHSY, CDR2 SAAADI. V shed 3 bases and J shed 12 bases, with 9 bases lying between them. The CDR3 consists of 11 residues. CDR3 DNA sequence: TGCGCCAGCAGTGACAGTGCCTTCCAGCATTTT. This gives the protein CASSDSAFQHF.

This rearrangement joins TRBV4-1 to TRBJ2-1; D is perhaps TRBD2 (5 bases). The CDR3 loop spans 17 amino acids. Germline lookup yields CDR1 MGHRA and CDR2 YSYEKL. With 1 base removed from V and 10 bases from J, the gap between germline ends came to 23 bases. The CDR3 nucleotides are TGCGCCAGCAGCCAAGCCCTTTCCAGGACTGTTTTAAGGGAGCAGTTCTTC. Protein sequence: CASSQALSRTVLREQFF.

The chain has TRBV19 and TRBJ1-5; TRBD1 is a possible D gene (5 bases). The germline CDR1 and CDR2 sequences are LNHDA and SQIVND (reference sequence). The CDR3 is 18 amino acids. The V end lost 1 base, the J end lost 1 base, and 17 bases lay between the germline ends. The CDR3 protein is CASSIGKKAGGSNQPQHF. The CDR3 bases are TGTGCCAGTAGTATAGGGAAGAAGGCGGGGGGAAGCAATCAGCCCCAGCATTTT. The complete variable domain, with remaining parts taken from reference TRBV19 and TRBJ1-5, reads DGGITQSPKYLFRKEGQNVTLSCEQNLNHDAMYWYRQDPGQGLRLIYYSQIVNDFQKGDIAEGYSVSREKKESFPLTVTSAQKNPTAFYLCASSIGKKAGGSNQPQHFGDGTRLSIL.

The gene calls are TRBV27 and TRBJ2-7, with D maybe TRBD2 (6 bases). This CDR3 has 15 residues. V was shortened by 3 bases and J by 0 bases, with 12 bases between the two germline ends. Germline values: CDR1 MNHEY, CDR2 SMNVEV (reference sequence). The CDR3 nucleotides read TGTGCCAGCAGTTTTTTAAGCGGGCTCTCCTACGAGCAGTACTTC. Amino acid sequence: CASSFLSGLSYEQYF.

This chain uses TRBV21-1 with TRBJ1-1. TRBV21-1 is a documented pseudogene. The CDR3 has 15 amino acids. The CDR3 DNA reads TGTGCCAGCAGCAAAGTAAGCCCCCCGGTTACTGAAGCTTTCTTT. Encoded protein: CASSKVSPPVTEAFF.

This rearrangement joins TRBV27 to TRBJ1-4; D is undetermined. The CDR3 covers 16 residues. V dropped 2 bases and J dropped 7 bases, with 17 bases sitting between them. Germline CDR1 is MNHEY and CDR2 is SMNVEV (reference sequence). CDR3 sequence: CASSLGPERRIEKLFF. CDR3 bases: TGTGCCAGCAGTTTAGGGCCGGAAAGGAGGATTGAAAAACTGTTTTTT.

J is TRBJ2-5 and V is TRBV7-2; 7 bases are shared with TRBD2. The CDR3 length is 15 residues. Germline V gene data show CDR1 as SGHTA and CDR2 as FQGNSA. The ends lost 1 base at V and 4 bases at J; junction bases unmatched: 6. The CDR3 spells CASSLVGGIGETQYF. The CDR3 nucleotides read TGTGCCAGCAGCTTAGTCGGGGGGATAGGAGAGACCCAGTACTTC.

There are a few counts of this clone. The CDR3 loop is CSVAGDLNQPQHF. The DNA of the CDR3 is TGCAGCGTTGCAGGGGATCTCAATCAGCCCCAGCATTTT. The chain combines TRBV29-1 with TRBJ1-5; maybe TRBD1 (6 bases). This CDR3 comprises 13 residues. Looked up from germline, CDR1 is SQVTM and CDR2 is ANQGSEA. Trimming shortened V by 4 bases and J by 3 bases, and 10 bases separated the two germline ends.

The V gene is TRBV4-1, the J gene TRBJ2-7; 7 bases match TRBD1. This CDR3 contains 18 residues. CDR1 and CDR2 (germline): MGHRA, YSYEKL. With 4 bases clipped from V and 0 bases from J, the junction kept 15 bases outside the gene matches. The CDR3 DNA reads TGCGCCAGCAGCCGTCGGGGTATAGGGGACAGCAGCTCCTACGAGCAGTACTTC. Encoded protein: CASSRRGIGDSSSYEQYF.

The chain combines TRBV12-5 with TRBJ2-5, with 7 bases matching TRBD2. Trimming at V came to 2 bases and at J to 2 bases, leaving 5 bases not matched to a gene. Germline CDR1 and CDR2: LGHNT and FRNRAP. The CDR3 covers 15 residues. The CDR3 nucleotides read TGTGCTAGTGGTTTGCTAGGCGGGGGACAAGAGACCCAGTACTTC. Translation: CASGLLGGGQETQYF.

Concerning this clone: Other DNA sequences of this sample code for an identical CDR3. V gene TRBV6-5 combines with J gene TRBJ2-7; 7 bases are shared with TRBD2. This CDR3 comprises 13 residues. Germline V gene lookup returns CDR1 MNHEY and CDR2 SVGAGI. V lost 7 bases, J lost 4 bases, and 7 bases stayed unmatched. The CDR3 bases are TGTGCCAGCAAGGGAGGGAGCTTTTACGAGCAGTACTTC. Encoded protein: CASKGGSFYEQYF.

The V and J genes are TRBV18 and TRBJ2-3, with D possibly TRBD2 on 6 matching bases. CDR1 is KGHSH, CDR2 LQKENI, per germline. CDR3 length equals 15 residues. The ends were cut back, 3 bases at V and 0 bases at J, with 10 bases in the middle. The CDR3 sequence is CASSPSGTSTDTQYF. The CDR3 DNA reads as TGTGCCAGCTCACCTTCCGGGACTAGCACAGATACGCAGTATTTT.

This chain links TRBV4-1 with TRBJ2-1; a weak D match, TRBD2 (6 bases). The germline gives CDR1 MGHRA, CDR2 YSYEKL. The length of the CDR3 is 16 residues. Trimming shortened V by 1 base and J by 7 bases, and 17 bases separated the two germline ends. The CDR3 is CASSQGDSSLGNEQFF. The CDR3 region has the DNA TGCGCCAGCAGCCAAGGGGACTCCTCCTTGGGGAATGAGCAGTTCTTC.

The J gene is TRBJ2-7, the V gene TRBV29-1; the match to TRBD2 covers 10 bases. The CDR3 consists of 14 residues. Germline lookup yields CDR1 SQVTM and CDR2 ANQGSEA. The J segment lost 5 bases and the V segment lost 3 bases, leaving 7 bases of the junction unmatched. CDR3 residues: CSVDSSGRGNEQYF. The DNA of the CDR3 is TGCAGCGTTGATTCTAGCGGGAGAGGGAACGAGCAGTACTTC.

This clone was counted a single time. The chain couples TRBV7-2 to TRBJ1-5; maybe TRBD1 (6 bases). The CDR3 contains 13 residues. The germline V and J ends were trimmed by 2 bases and 6 bases, with 8 bases remaining between them. CDR1 SGHTA and CDR2 FQGNSA come from the germline V gene. CDR3 protein: CASSLPGVQPQHF. In DNA, the CDR3 is TGTGCCAGCAGCTTACCAGGGGTTCAGCCCCAGCATTTT.

This clone has a handful of counts. The gene calls are TRBV10-3 and TRBJ2-7; D not resolved. CDR3 length: 14 amino acids. V shed 3 bases and J shed 0 bases, with 9 bases lying between them. Looked up from germline, CDR1 is ENHRY and CDR2 is SYGVKD. DNA of the CDR3: TGTGCCATCAGTGACGCGCCCCACTCCTACGAGCAGTACTTC. The encoded protein is CAISDAPHSYEQYF.

The rearrangement joins TRBV5-6 to TRBJ2-2, with D maybe TRBD2 (6 bases). The CDR3 spans 18 residues. CDR1 is SGHDT, CDR2 YYEEEE, per germline. Trimming left V 0 bases short and J 6 bases short, with 21 bases between. The chain's CDR3 is CASSLGGDHPRWAGELFF. As DNA, the CDR3 is TGTGCCAGCAGCTTGGGCGGGGACCACCCCCGATGGGCCGGGGAGCTGTTTTTT.

V gene TRBV9 combines with J gene TRBJ2-2; D is uncertain. V lost 0 bases and J 6 bases, leaving 18 bases between the germline ends. Germline V gives CDR1 SGDLS, CDR2 YYNGEE. CDR3 size: 17 residues. DNA of the CDR3: TGTGCCAGCAGCGTAGGATTGGCAGGTTGGCGTCCCGGGGAGCTGTTTTTT. It codes for CASSVGLAGWRPGELFF.

The V and J genes are TRBV5-6 and TRBJ1-2, with a possible D match to TRBD1 (5 bases). There are 15 residues in the CDR3. V was shortened by 1 base and J by 8 bases, with 18 bases between the two germline ends. From germline, CDR1 is SGHDT and CDR2 YYEEEE. For the CDR3, the DNA is TGTGCCAGCAGCTTGAATCCAGGAGGGGCGAGGGGCTACACCTTC. Residues: CASSLNPGGARGYTF.